The T cell receptor beta chain described here comes from a study of T cell responses to AZD1222 COVID-19 vaccine. Assay used: immunoSEQ multiplex PCR; TCRdb lists only in-frame clones, some missing. Of 50,000 to 55,000 clones in the sample, about four fifths are singletons; the top ten hold more than 20%. This CDR3 is 12 amino acids long. V gave up 0 bases and J gave up 9 bases, with 6 bases separating them. Looked up from germline, CDR1 is SGHVS and CDR2 is FNYEAQ. Notes on this clone: The antigen is not known.

Study outcomes and limitations: As reported, nearly half of all spike-specific TCRs target variant regions that are unmutated. Among those given AZD1222, only 5 to 7 were seropositive at baseline.

The sequence came from an adult in good health. This specimen consisted of peripheral blood, obtained on day 0 of AZD1222 vaccination. V is TRBV7-6 and J is TRBJ2-1; no definite D call. The CDR3 here is CASSLATTEQFF. CDR3 sequence (DNA): TGTGCCAGCAGCTTAGCGACCACTGAGCAGTTCTTC.